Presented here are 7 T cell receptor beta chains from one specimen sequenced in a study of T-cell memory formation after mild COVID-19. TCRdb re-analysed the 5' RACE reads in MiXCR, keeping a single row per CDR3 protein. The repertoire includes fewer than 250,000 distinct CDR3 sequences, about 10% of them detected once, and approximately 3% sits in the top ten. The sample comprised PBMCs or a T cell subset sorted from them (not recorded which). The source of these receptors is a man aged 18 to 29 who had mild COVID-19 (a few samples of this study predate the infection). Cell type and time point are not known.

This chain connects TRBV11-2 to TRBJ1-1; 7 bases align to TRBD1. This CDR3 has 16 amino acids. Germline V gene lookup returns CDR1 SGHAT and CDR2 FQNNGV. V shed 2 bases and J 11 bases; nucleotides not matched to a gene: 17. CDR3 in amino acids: CASSLTQGGSRAPAFF. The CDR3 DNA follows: TGTGCCAGCAGCTTAACGCAGGGGGGCTCTAGGGCTCCTGCTTTCTTT.

The CDR3 DNA is TGCAGTGCTAGAGGTGGGGCCGACACTGAAGCTTTCTTT. Translation: CSARGGADTEAFF. The chain recombines TRBV20-1 with TRBJ1-1; the D gene is possibly TRBD1 (5 bases). Trimming left V 1 base short and J 3 bases short, with 9 bases between. Germline assignment: CDR1 DFQATT and CDR2 SNEGSKA (reference sequence). This CDR3 contains 13 residues.

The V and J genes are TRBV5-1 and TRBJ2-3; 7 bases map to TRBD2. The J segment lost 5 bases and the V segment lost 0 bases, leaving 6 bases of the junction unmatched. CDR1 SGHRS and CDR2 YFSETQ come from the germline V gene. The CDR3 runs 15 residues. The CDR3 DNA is TGCGCCAGCAGCTTGGGGCCTAGCGGAGGAGATACGCAGTATTTT. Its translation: CASSLGPSGGDTQYF.

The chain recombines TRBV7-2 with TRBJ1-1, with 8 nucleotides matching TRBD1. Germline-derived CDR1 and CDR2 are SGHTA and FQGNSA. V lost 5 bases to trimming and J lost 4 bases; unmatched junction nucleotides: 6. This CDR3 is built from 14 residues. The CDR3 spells CASSGYQGATEAFF. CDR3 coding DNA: TGTGCCAGCAGCGGTTACCAGGGGGCCACTGAAGCTTTCTTT.

CDR3 sequence reads: CASSLSQGARTEAFF. CDR3 sequence (DNA): TGTGCCAGCAGTCTTTCACAGGGGGCGCGTACTGAAGCTTTCTTT. The rearrangement joins TRBV3-1 to TRBJ1-1, with TRBD1 identical over 9 bases. CDR1 is LGHDT, CDR2 YNNKEL, per germline (reference sequence). The CDR3 contains 15 residues. The J segment lost 5 bases and the V segment lost 6 bases, leaving 10 bases of the junction unmatched.

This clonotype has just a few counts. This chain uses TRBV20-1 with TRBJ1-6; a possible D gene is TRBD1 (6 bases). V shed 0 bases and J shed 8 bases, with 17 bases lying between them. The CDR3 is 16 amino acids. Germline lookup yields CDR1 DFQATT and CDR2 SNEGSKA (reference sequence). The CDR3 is CSARDRGRGGDSPLHF. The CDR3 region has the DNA TGCAGTGCTAGAGATCGAGGCCGGGGGGGCGATTCACCCCTCCACTTT.

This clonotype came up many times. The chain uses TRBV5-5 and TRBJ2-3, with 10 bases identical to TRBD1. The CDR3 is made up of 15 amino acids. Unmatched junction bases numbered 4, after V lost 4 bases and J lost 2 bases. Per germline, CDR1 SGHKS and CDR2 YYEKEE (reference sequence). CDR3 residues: CASSDRQGATDTQYF. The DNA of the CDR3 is TGTGCCAGCAGCGACCGACAGGGGGCCACAGATACGCAGTATTTT.